These T cell receptor beta chains were read from a single sample in a study of CD8 T cells in ankylosing spondylitis. TCRdb recomputed calls from the 5' RACE reads with MiXCR, one row per CDR3 protein. The data contain roughly 40,000 distinct CDR3 sequences, 4% of them singletons. Source material: blood, either unsorted or a sorted T cell fraction (not recorded which). The receptors derive from a female donor with ankylosing spondylitis or in good health (not recorded which). Both conserved end residues are part of each CDR3. A D gene is named only where the DNA matches it firmly. The size entry is marked missing in some rows and otherwise reads once, few, many or a size class.

CDR3 DNA,CDR3 protein,J gene,V gene,D gene,clone size
TGTGCCAGCAGCGCCCAACAGGGGCGGAACACTGAAGCTTTCTTT,CASSAQQGRNTEAFF,TRBJ1-1,TRBV9,TRBD1,NA
TGTGCCAGCAGCGTAGGGCACTTACAAGAGACCCAGTACTTC,CASSVGHLQETQYF,TRBJ2-5,TRBV9,NA,NA
TGTGCCAGCAGCCTTACTACAGGGAGGTCCTACAATGAGCAGTTCTTC,CASSLTTGRSYNEQFF,TRBJ2-1,TRBV9,NA,many
TGTGCCAGCAGCGTGACAGGGGGCTCGGAGACCCAGTACTTC,CASSVTGGSETQYF,TRBJ2-5,TRBV9,TRBD1,many
TGTGCCAGCAGCGTGGGCCACGCAAACACCGGGGAGCTGTTTTTT,CASSVGHANTGELFF,TRBJ2-2,TRBV9,NA,many
TGTGCCAGCGGACTAAGGACTAGCGGGGGGTACAATGAGCAGTTCTTC,CASGLRTSGGYNEQFF,TRBJ2-1,TRBV9,TRBD2,NA
TGTGCCAGCAGCACAGGGCCTAACACCGGGGAGCTGTTTTTT,CASSTGPNTGELFF,TRBJ2-2,TRBV9,NA,NA
TGTGCCAGCAGCGTATTCAAACAGGGGGCGTTCTACGAGCAGTACTTC,CASSVFKQGAFYEQYF,TRBJ2-7,TRBV9,TRBD1,few
TGTGCCAGCAGCATCAGCGGGGGGGCAAGAAATGAGCAGTTCTTC,CASSISGGARNEQFF,TRBJ2-1,TRBV9,TRBD2,medium-sized
TGTGCCAGCAGCGTAGAAGGGTGGGCAAAAGAGACCCAGTACTTC,CASSVEGWAKETQYF,TRBJ2-5,TRBV9,NA,NA
TGTGCCAGCAGCGTAGGATCTAGCGGGGCTCACTCCTACAATGAGCAGTTCTTC,CASSVGSSGAHSYNEQFF,TRBJ2-1,TRBV9,TRBD2,many
TGTGCCAGCAGCCTGCCCCAGGGTACGCAGTATTTT,CASSLPQGTQYF,TRBJ2-3,TRBV9,NA,many
TGTGCCAGCAGCGTAGAAGGACAGGGTTTTAACGAGCAGTACTTC,CASSVEGQGFNEQYF,TRBJ2-7,TRBV9,TRBD1,many
TGTGCCAGCAGCGTAGGACAGGGGGTGGCCGGGGAGCTGTTTTTT,CASSVGQGVAGELFF,TRBJ2-2,TRBV9,TRBD1,many
TGTGCCAGCACGCCCACAGGGAGGCAGGGCCCGGGTACTGAAGCTTTCTTT,CASTPTGRQGPGTEAFF,TRBJ1-1,TRBV9,NA,NA
TGTGCCAGCAGCGGACTAGCGGGGTACACAGATACGCAGTATTTT,CASSGLAGYTDTQYF,TRBJ2-3,TRBV9,TRBD2,many
TGTGCCAGCAGCGTAGAGTGGGGCGACTACAATGAGCAGTTCTTC,CASSVEWGDYNEQFF,TRBJ2-1,TRBV9,NA,many
TGTGCCAGCAGCGTAGGGCCCAGCGACTCCTACGAGCAGTACTTC,CASSVGPSDSYEQYF,TRBJ2-7,TRBV9,NA,many
TGTGCCAGCATGTCTGAATCCTACAATGAGCAGTTCTTC,CASMSESYNEQFF,TRBJ2-1,TRBV9,NA,many
TGTGCCAGCAGCGTATCCGGGTCTATTGAAAAACTGTTTTTT,CASSVSGSIEKLFF,TRBJ1-4,TRBV9,NA,many
TGTGCCAGCAGCGTAGCGAAGGGGATTAGGGAGACCCAGTACTTC,CASSVAKGIRETQYF,TRBJ2-5,TRBV9,NA,many
TGTGCCAGCAGCGGCGGTCGGGTCTCTGGAAACACCATATATTTT,CASSGGRVSGNTIYF,TRBJ1-3,TRBV9,NA,many
TGTGCCAGCAGCGTATGGACTAGCACAGATACGCAGTATTTT,CASSVWTSTDTQYF,TRBJ2-3,TRBV9,NA,many
TGTGCCAGCACGCCGGGGGGGCTTCCCACCGGGGAGCTGTTTTTT,CASTPGGLPTGELFF,TRBJ2-2,TRBV9,TRBD2,few
TGTGCCAGCAGCGTAGAACCTGGGAGTGAGCAGTTCTTC,CASSVEPGSEQFF,TRBJ2-1,TRBV9,NA,many
TGTGCCAGCAGCGTAGGCTCCAGGTTGAGGACCGGGGAGCTGTTTTTT,CASSVGSRLRTGELFF,TRBJ2-2,TRBV9,NA,many
TGTGCCAGCAGCGTACAGGACAGTTCCACAGATACGCAGTATTTT,CASSVQDSSTDTQYF,TRBJ2-3,TRBV9,NA,many
TGTGCCAGCAGCGGCGAAGGGCCCCAAGCGACTGAAGCTTTCTTT,CASSGEGPQATEAFF,TRBJ1-1,TRBV9,NA,many
TGTGCCAGCAGCGTAGCTACAATGGGAAAGAATGAAAAACTGTTTTTT,CASSVATMGKNEKLFF,TRBJ1-4,TRBV9,NA,many
TGTGCCAGCAGCTCCCGGACTAGCGTGTCGGAGACCCAGTACTTC,CASSSRTSVSETQYF,TRBJ2-5,TRBV9,TRBD2,many
TGTGCCAGCAGCGTAGGGGTCGCCGGTCAGCCCCAGCATTTT,CASSVGVAGQPQHF,TRBJ1-5,TRBV9,NA,many
TGTGCCAGCAGCGTAGTAGGGGGCCAGGGAGAGACCCAGTACTTC,CASSVVGGQGETQYF,TRBJ2-5,TRBV9,TRBD1,many
TGTGCCAGCAGCGCGGAGGGTGGGGTGGCTCAGCCCCAGCATTTT,CASSAEGGVAQPQHF,TRBJ1-5,TRBV9,NA,many
TGTGCCAGCAGTGGGGACCGGGCCTCCCCGGGGGGGCATAATTCACCCCTCCACTTT,CASSGDRASPGGHNSPLHF,TRBJ1-6,TRBV9,NA,many
TGTGCCAGCAGCGTGAGACAGGGCTTTGGAAATGAGCAGTTCTTC,CASSVRQGFGNEQFF,TRBJ2-1,TRBV9,TRBD1,many
TGTGCCTGCAGTACAGGCCCTGGGGGGGCAGATACGCAGTATTTT,CACSTGPGGADTQYF,TRBJ2-3,TRBV9,TRBD2,NA
TGTGCCAGCAGCTTCGGGACTAGCGCGGATACGCAGTATTTT,CASSFGTSADTQYF,TRBJ2-3,TRBV9,TRBD2,many
TGTGCCAGCAGCGTACAGACAGGGCCCACTGAAGCTTTCTTT,CASSVQTGPTEAFF,TRBJ1-1,TRBV9,TRBD1,few
TGTGCCAGCAGCGTAAGCGAAAATGAAGCTTTCTTT,CASSVSENEAFF,TRBJ1-1,TRBV9,NA,many
TGTGCCAGCAGCGCTACAGGGAGTCGCGGGTCACCCCTCCACTTT,CASSATGSRGSPLHF,TRBJ1-6,TRBV9,NA,many
TGTGCCAGCAGCGGGGGACTAGCGGGGGGTGTTGATACGCAGTATTTT,CASSGGLAGGVDTQYF,TRBJ2-3,TRBV9,TRBD2,many
TGTGCCAGCAGCCCCCGTGGGGCGGGGATCACTGAAGCTTTCTTT,CASSPRGAGITEAFF,TRBJ1-1,TRBV9,NA,many
TGTGCCAGCAGCGTAGCTACTGACAGGGAGACCCAGTACTTC,CASSVATDRETQYF,TRBJ2-5,TRBV9,NA,few
TGTGCCAGCAGCGTAGCACAGGGGAACTATGGCTACACCTTC,CASSVAQGNYGYTF,TRBJ1-2,TRBV9,TRBD1,many
TGTGCCAGCAGCGAACAGGGGGCGTACACTGAAGCTTTCTTT,CASSEQGAYTEAFF,TRBJ1-1,TRBV9,TRBD1,many
TGTGCCAGCAGCGTTGCCGCAACTAATGAAAAACTGTTTTTT,CASSVAATNEKLFF,TRBJ1-4,TRBV9,NA,medium-sized
TGTGCCAGCAGCAAGACTAGCGGGGGCTACAATGAGCAGTTCTTC,CASSKTSGGYNEQFF,TRBJ2-1,TRBV9,TRBD2,few